The 30 T cell receptor beta chains given below trace back to one sample, sequenced in a study of identical twins. TCRdb re-derived calls from the 5' RACE reads in MiXCR, one entry per CDR3 protein. The sample shows around 690,000 distinct CDR3 sequences, about 20% of them seen only once. These data are also associated with another study on T cells expressing NK-cell markers.

Input material: PBMCs. The receptors derive from a woman younger than 30 in good health.

This clonotype has a count of ten or more. The V and J genes are TRBV20-1 and TRBJ1-1; possibly TRBD1 for D (5 bases). The CDR3 loop spans 13 amino acids. Germline V CDR1 and CDR2: DFQATT, SNEGSKA (reference sequence). V was trimmed by 1 base and J by 4 bases, leaving 10 bases between them. The CDR3 protein is CSARGPGGTEAFF. DNA for the CDR3: TGCAGTGCTAGAGGCCCGGGGGGCACTGAAGCTTTCTTT.

This clonotype showed up just a few times. The V gene is TRBV27, the J gene TRBJ2-5; D may be TRBD1 (6 bases). V dropped 7 bases and J dropped 1 base, with 19 bases sitting between them. Germline V gene sequence: CDR1 MNHEY, CDR2 SMNVEV (reference sequence). The CDR3 totals 16 residues. DNA for the CDR3: TGTGCCAGCACCGTAGATAGTGGACAGATCCAAGAGACCCAGTACTTC. Amino acids: CASTVDSGQIQETQYF.

This clonotype turned up a few times. The V and J genes are TRBV2 and TRBJ2-3; 10 bases agree with TRBD2. The CDR3 contains 16 residues. The V gene's germline CDR1 is SNHLY and CDR2 FYNNEI. Trimming removed 8 bases from V and 1 base from J; junction bases left unmatched: 9. The CDR3 is CASWGRTSGRTDTQYF. For the CDR3, the DNA is TGTGCCAGCTGGGGGCGGACTAGCGGACGCACAGATACGCAGTATTTT. Full variable domain (missing parts from reference TRBV2 and TRBJ2-3): EPEVTQTPSHQVTQMGQEVILRCVPISNHLYFYWYRQILGQKVEFLVSFYNNEISEKSEIFDDQFSVERPDGSNFTLKIRSTKLEDSAMYFCASWGRTSGRTDTQYFGPGTRLTVL.

CDR3 loop: CSVEDVNTGELFF. In DNA, the CDR3 is TGCAGCGTTGAAGATGTCAACACCGGGGAGCTGTTTTTT. This chain links TRBV29-1 with TRBJ2-2; D is undetermined. Trimming removed 0 bases at V and 2 bases at J, with 4 bases between. CDR3 length: 13 amino acids. CDR1 and CDR2 from the germline V gene are SQVTM and ANQGSEA.

This clonotype was counted between two and nine times. The J gene is TRBJ2-7, the V gene TRBV20-1; possibly TRBD2 for D (6 bases). Looked up from germline, CDR1 is DFQATT and CDR2 is SNEGSKA (reference sequence). This CDR3 is built from 13 residues. V was clipped by 6 bases and J by 3 bases, with 15 bases between them. CDR3 amino acids: CSAEVPGSYEQYF. The CDR3 nucleotides read TGCAGTGCCGAAGTCCCCGGGAGCTACGAGCAGTACTTC.

This clonotype was seen repeatedly, ten times or more. The chain recombines TRBV7-9 with TRBJ2-7; D not certain. V was shortened by 4 bases and J by 5 bases, with 9 bases between the two germline ends. Germline assignment: CDR1 SEHNR and CDR2 FQNEAQ (reference sequence). The CDR3 consists of 12 residues. CDR3 protein: CASSSRFDEQYF. The CDR3 coding sequence is TGTGCCAGCAGCTCGCGTTTTGACGAGCAGTACTTC.

The V and J genes are TRBV11-2 and TRBJ2-2, with TRBD1 matching over 9 bases. V trimming: 7 bases; J trimming: 6 bases; junction bases outside the gene matches: 6. CDR3 length: 14 amino acids. Germline CDR1 and CDR2: SGHAT and FQNNGV. CDR3 sequence (DNA): TGTGCCAGCACAAAGGACAGGGGAGCCGGGGAGCTGTTTTTT. Residues: CASTKDRGAGELFF.

This rearrangement joins TRBV29-1 to TRBJ2-3; D remains unclear. The CDR3 consists of 13 residues. V was shortened by 2 bases and J by 1 base, with 7 bases between the two germline ends. Looked up from germline, CDR1 is SQVTM and CDR2 is ANQGSEA. The CDR3 here is CSVESIRTDTQYF. In DNA form, the CDR3 reads TGCAGCGTTGAATCGATCCGCACAGATACGCAGTATTTT.

J is TRBJ2-7 and V is TRBV6-2 or TRBV6-3, with D unclear. Germline values: CDR1 MNHEY, CDR2 SVGEGT. The CDR3 is made up of 13 amino acids. Trimming took off 6 bases at V and 5 bases at J, with 14 bases between the two ends. The CDR3 DNA reads as TGTGCCAGCAGGGGCTCCGAAAAACACGAGCAGTACTTC. This gives the protein CASRGSEKHEQYF.

The sample holds a few counts of this clonotype. The DNA for the CDR3 is TGCAGCGTTGAAGATCCCGGGGTTGCAACCTACAATGAGCAGTTCTTC. Encoded protein: CSVEDPGVATYNEQFF. The genes are TRBV29-1 and TRBJ2-1; perhaps TRBD2 as D (5 bases). Per the germline V gene, CDR1 is SQVTM and CDR2 is ANQGSEA. V gave up 0 bases and J gave up 2 bases, with 14 bases separating them. The CDR3 totals 16 residues.

This clonotype occurred many times. The rearrangement links TRBV12-3 or TRBV12-4 to TRBJ2-5, with 8 positions matching TRBD1. CDR3 length: 14 amino acids. The trim removed 5 bases at V and 4 bases at J, leaving 6 bases unmatched. CDR3 sequence reads: CASSPQGAGETQYF. CDR3 DNA: TGTGCCAGCAGTCCCCAGGGGGCGGGAGAGACCCAGTACTTC.

This clonotype was counted between two and nine times. The genes are TRBV20-1 and TRBJ1-5; D gene ambiguous. Germline V gene data show CDR1 as DFQATT and CDR2 as SNEGSKA (reference sequence). Trimming stripped 1 base from V and 4 bases from J, with 11 bases between. The CDR3 contains 14 residues. The CDR3 DNA follows: TGCAGTGCTAGAGTAGCTTCTCGTAATCAGCCCCAGCATTTT. Translated, it gives CSARVASRNQPQHF.

This clonotype was seen a few times. The chain links TRBV9 to TRBJ2-3; the D call may be TRBD1 or TRBD2 (5 bases each). The CDR3 length is 16 residues. Between the trimmed V and J ends, which lost 5 bases and 4 bases, there was a span of 20 bases. Germline V gene data show CDR1 as SGDLS and CDR2 as YYNGEE. The CDR3 DNA follows: TGTGCCAGCAGTCTCGGGACCGCACAGGTCGCAGATACGCAGTATTTT. Its translation: CASSLGTAQVADTQYF.

This chain links TRBV6-1 with TRBJ2-2; no clear D. Trimming removed 4 bases at V and 1 base at J, with 13 bases between. This CDR3 has 16 residues. CDR1 MNHNS and CDR2 SASEGT come from the germline V gene. The CDR3 sequence: CASSVAARLNTGELFF. In nucleotides, the CDR3 is TGTGCCAGCAGTGTCGCAGCTAGATTGAACACCGGGGAGCTGTTTTTT.

This clonotype showed up just a few times. V is TRBV27 and J is TRBJ1-5; D is ambiguous. The CDR3 has 12 amino acids. V lost 8 bases, J lost 4 bases, and 9 bases lay in between. Germline lookup yields CDR1 MNHEY and CDR2 SMNVEV (reference sequence). The CDR3: CASVLPNQPQHF. The CDR3 DNA sequence: TGTGCCAGCGTACTCCCGAATCAGCCCCAGCATTTT.

This chain's CDR3 is CASSFGRGADTQYF. In nucleotides, the CDR3 is TGTGCCAGCAGCTTTGGGCGGGGGGCGGATACGCAGTATTTT. The chain employs TRBV7-3 and TRBJ2-3, with TRBD2 identical over 8 bases. Germline trimming cut 3 bases from V and 6 bases from J; bases unmatched to any gene: 5. The CDR3 sequence is 14 residues long. The germline CDR1 and CDR2 sequences are SGHTA and FQGTGA.

V usage is TRBV5-1 and J usage is TRBJ2-1; no clear D. The CDR3 is 13 amino acids. Trimming stripped 3 bases from V and 5 bases from J, with 9 bases between. CDR1 SGHRS and CDR2 YFSETQ come from the germline V gene. The CDR3, as DNA: TGCGCCAGCAGCTCGCTGACAAACAATGAGCAGTTCTTC. Translated: CASSSLTNNEQFF.

This clonotype showed up just a few times. V gene TRBV7-2 combines with J gene TRBJ2-2; TRBD1 aligns across 9 bases. The V gene's germline CDR1 is SGHTA and CDR2 FQGNSA. The CDR3 is 14 amino acids. V trimming: 8 bases; J trimming: 4 bases; junction bases outside the gene matches: 5. In nucleotides, the CDR3 is TGTGCCAGCCGGGACAGGGAGGCCACCGGGGAGCTGTTTTTT. It specifies CASRDREATGELFF. The whole variable domain, remainder taken from reference TRBV7-2 and TRBJ2-2, is GAGVSQSPSNKVTEKGKDVELRCDPISGHTALYWYRQSLGQGLEFLIYFQGNSAPDKSGLPSDRFSAERTGGSVSTLTIQRTQQEDSAVYLCASRDREATGELFFGEGSRLTVL.

The rearrangement joins TRBV29-1 to TRBJ2-7, with D possibly TRBD1 on 5 matching bases. There are 13 residues in the CDR3. V lost 2 bases to trimming and J lost 6 bases, with 14 bases between them. Per germline, CDR1 SQVTM and CDR2 ANQGSEA. In DNA, the CDR3 is TGCAGCGTTGAATTGGAGAGGACACCCGAGCAGTACTTC. This sequence encodes CSVELERTPEQYF.

This clonotype was seen a few times. V is TRBV7-9 and J is TRBJ2-7; the D gene is possibly TRBD2 (6 bases). Trimming pared 1 base from V and 3 bases from J, leaving 13 bases between. The CDR3 is made up of 15 amino acids. Germline V gene sequence: CDR1 SEHNR, CDR2 FQNEAQ (reference sequence). The CDR3 DNA reads TGTGCCAGCAGCTTAGTGGTTGGAGGGGACTACGAGCAGTACTTC. It is translated as CASSLVVGGDYEQYF. Full variable domain (outside the CDR3, taken from reference TRBV7-9 and TRBJ2-7): DTGVSQNPRHKITKRGQNVTFRCDPISEHNRLYWYRQTLGQGPEFLTYFQNEAQLEKSRLLSDRFSAERPKGSFSTLEIQRTEQGDSAMYLCASSLVVGGDYEQYFGPGTRLTVT.

A note on this clonotype: Mismatch with germline at one junction end may stem from a read error. This chain links TRBV7-9 with TRBJ2-7, with unresolved D. The CDR3 consists of 14 residues. Germline V gene sequence: CDR1 SEHNR, CDR2 FQNEAQ (reference sequence). CDR3 sequence reads: CVSSSRVIGYEQYF. The CDR3 nucleotides are TGTGTCAGCAGCTCTAGGGTGATTGGATACGAGCAGTACTTC.

The J gene is TRBJ1-1, the V gene TRBV12-3 or TRBV12-4; D not resolved. The V gene lost 6 bases and the J gene lost 7 bases, with 9 bases spanning the gap. The CDR3 loop spans 11 amino acids. In DNA form, the CDR3 reads TGTGCCAGCAGCTCCTGGCGTGAAGCTTTCTTT. It specifies CASSSWREAFF.

This clonotype was counted between two and nine times. The rearrangement joins TRBV5-1 to TRBJ2-3, with 14 bases that match TRBD2. CDR1 is SGHRS, CDR2 YFSETQ, per germline. V dropped 0 bases and J dropped 0; count of bases not matched to a gene: 3. There are 18 residues in the CDR3. In DNA form, the CDR3 reads TGCGCCAGCAGCTTGGTAGGGACTAGCGGGGGAAGCACAGATACGCAGTATTTT. This encodes CASSLVGTSGGSTDTQYF.

The chain links TRBV29-1 to TRBJ1-3; D is unresolved. Germline V lookup: CDR1 SQVTM, CDR2 ANQGSEA. Trimming removed 4 bases at V and 1 base at J, with 11 bases between. The CDR3 length is 14 residues. CDR3 nucleotides: TGCAGCGTTGCCAGGTCCGGATCTGGAAACACCATATATTTT. This encodes CSVARSGSGNTIYF.

CDR3 in DNA: TGCAGTGCGACTGCTATAGCGGGCTCCTACAATGAGCAGTTCTTC. Translated: CSATAIAGSYNEQFF. V and J are TRBV20-1 and TRBJ2-1, with TRBD2 identical over 7 bases. This CDR3 contains 15 residues. Germline V CDR1 and CDR2: DFQATT, SNEGSKA (reference sequence). V shed 6 bases and J 0 bases; nucleotides not matched to a gene: 8.

This clonotype showed up many times. This chain links TRBV5-1 with TRBJ2-7; D is ambiguous. There are 14 residues in the CDR3. V shed 1 base and J shed 2 bases, with 10 bases lying between them. Germline CDR1 reads SGHRS; CDR2 reads YFSETQ. The chain's CDR3 is CASSLPTKAYEQYF. DNA of the CDR3: TGCGCCAGCAGCTTGCCAACGAAAGCCTACGAGCAGTACTTC.

This clonotype was found many times. This chain uses TRBV7-9 with TRBJ2-7, with D possibly being TRBD1 (5 bases). The CDR3 consists of 14 residues. Trimming stripped 1 base from V and 2 bases from J, with 9 bases between. Germline CDR1 and CDR2: SEHNR and FQNEAQ (reference sequence). CDR3 region: CASSLGTRPYEQYF. The DNA of the CDR3 is TGTGCCAGCAGCTTAGGGACAAGACCCTACGAGCAGTACTTC.

This clonotype was seen at least ten times. The V gene is TRBV29-1, the J gene TRBJ2-7; no clear D. This CDR3 region has 11 residues. V was trimmed by 7 bases and J by 3 bases, leaving 10 bases between them. Germline CDR1 is SQVTM and CDR2 is ANQGSEA. The CDR3 is CSATLHYEQYF. CDR3 DNA: TGCAGCGCTACACTCCACTACGAGCAGTACTTC.

V gene TRBV9 combines with J gene TRBJ1-2, with unresolved D. The CDR3 is made up of 14 amino acids. Germline V gene sequence: CDR1 SGDLS, CDR2 YYNGEE. Trimming pared 3 bases from V and 6 bases from J, leaving 15 bases between. The CDR3 DNA sequence: TGTGCCAGCAGCGGATCCGACCGCTCCAATGGCTACACCTTC. This sequence encodes CASSGSDRSNGYTF.

This clonotype was observed a handful of times. The chain carries TRBV10-3 and TRBJ2-7; a weak D match, TRBD2 (6 bases). V lost 6 bases to trimming and J lost 3 bases, with 12 bases between them. This CDR3 spans 13 amino acids. Germline CDR1 reads ENHRY; CDR2 reads SYGVKD. The CDR3 region has the DNA TGTGCCATCAGATACGGGGGTGGCTACGAGCAGTACTTC. As protein: CAIRYGGGYEQYF.